Listed below are T cell receptor beta chains from one sample, sequenced in a study of shared clonotypes between healthy human individuals. Repertoires were generated with immunoSEQ multiplex PCR, while TCRdb's copy carries only in-frame clones and drops some. The sample lists 2 million to 2.5 million clones, 85% to 95% seen once, with around 0.38% in the top ten. The sample was naive CD4+ T cells from PBMCs. The source of these receptors is a man younger than 35 in good health. Some clones in this sample may be carry-over from other donors' samples. The CDR3 runs from the conserved cysteine through the conserved F or W. Fields, in order: CDR3 length, J gene, V gene, clone size, D gene, CDR3 protein, CDR3 DNA. D genes are given only for firm matches. Clone sizes are given selectively: once, few, many, or a class where the clone is expanded.

length: 15
J: TRBJ2-7
V: TRBV28
size: -
D: -
CDR3: CASSSPGTTTYEQYF
DNA: TGTGCCAGCAGCTCTCCCGGGACAACAACCTACGAGCAGTACTTC

length: 14
J: TRBJ2-7
V: TRBV9
size: -
D: -
CDR3: CASSPLASSYEQYF
DNA: TGTGCCAGCAGCCCGCTAGCGTCCTCCTACGAGCAGTACTTC

length: 15
J: TRBJ2-2
V: TRBV6-1
size: -
D: TRBD1
CDR3: CASSEQGQGSGELFF
DNA: TGTGCCAGCAGTGAACAGGGACAGGGGTCCGGGGAGCTGTTTTTT

length: 17
J: TRBJ1-1
V: TRBV14
size: -
D: -
CDR3: CASSQEVSWGFNTEAFF
DNA: TGTGCCAGCAGCCAAGAGGTCTCATGGGGCTTCAACACTGAAGCTTTCTTT

length: 16
J: TRBJ2-7
V: TRBV10-3
size: -
D: -
CDR3: CAISESGRREGYEQYF
DNA: TGTGCCATCAGTGAGTCCGGCCGCAGGGAAGGCTACGAGCAGTACTTC

length: 16
J: TRBJ1-2
V: TRBV9
size: -
D: TRBD1
CDR3: CASSVAPGGTLKGYTF
DNA: TGTGCCAGCAGCGTAGCTCCAGGGGGGACTTTAAAGGGCTACACCTTC

length: 12
J: TRBJ1-6
V: TRBV30
size: -
D: -
CDR3: CAWNRANSPLHF
DNA: TGTGCCTGGAACAGGGCGAATTCACCCCTCCACTTT

length: 15
J: TRBJ2-2
V: TRBV9
size: once
D: -
CDR3: CASSLLKWVSGELFF
DNA: TGTGCCAGCAGCCTTCTGAAATGGGTAAGCGGGGAGCTGTTTTTT

length: 15
J: TRBJ2-5
V: TRBV28
size: -
D: -
CDR3: CASSLRSQGRETQYF
DNA: TGTGCCAGCAGCCTACGCTCCCAGGGTAGGGAGACCCAGTACTTC

length: 17
J: TRBJ2-2
V: TRBV4-1
size: once
D: -
CDR3: CASSQGYKGPNTGELFF
DNA: TGCGCCAGCAGCCAAGGATACAAGGGGCCGAACACCGGGGAGCTGTTTTTT

length: 16
J: TRBJ2-3
V: TRBV5-1
size: -
D: -
CDR3: CASSLGRGARTDTQYF
DNA: TGCGCCAGCAGCTTGGGGAGGGGGGCCCGCACAGATACGCAGTATTTT

length: 11
J: TRBJ2-7
V: TRBV7-3
size: -
D: -
CDR3: CASSPSYEQYF
DNA: TGTGCCAGCAGTCCCTCCTACGAGCAGTACTTC

length: 13
J: TRBJ2-2
V: TRBV6-6
size: -
D: -
CDR3: CASSYGGPGELFF
DNA: TGTGCCAGCAGTTATGGAGGTCCGGGGGAGCTGTTTTTT

length: 17
J: TRBJ1-5
V: TRBV27
size: -
D: TRBD1
CDR3: CASSRFGQGLINQPQHF
DNA: TGTGCCAGCAGCCGATTTGGACAGGGCCTCATCAATCAGCCCCAGCATTTT